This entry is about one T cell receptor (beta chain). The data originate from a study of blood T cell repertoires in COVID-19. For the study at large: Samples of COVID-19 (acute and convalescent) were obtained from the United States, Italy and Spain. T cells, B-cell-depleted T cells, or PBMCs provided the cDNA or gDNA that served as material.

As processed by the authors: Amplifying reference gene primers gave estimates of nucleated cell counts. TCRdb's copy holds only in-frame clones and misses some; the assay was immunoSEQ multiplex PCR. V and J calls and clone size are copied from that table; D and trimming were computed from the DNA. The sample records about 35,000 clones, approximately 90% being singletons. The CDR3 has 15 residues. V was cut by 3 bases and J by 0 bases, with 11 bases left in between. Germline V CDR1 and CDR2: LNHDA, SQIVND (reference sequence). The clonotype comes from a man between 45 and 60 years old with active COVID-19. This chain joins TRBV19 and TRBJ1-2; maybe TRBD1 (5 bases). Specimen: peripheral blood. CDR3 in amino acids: CASSIRQRANYGYTF. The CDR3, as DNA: TGTGCCAGTAGTATTAGACAGAGAGCTAACTATGGCTACACCTTC.